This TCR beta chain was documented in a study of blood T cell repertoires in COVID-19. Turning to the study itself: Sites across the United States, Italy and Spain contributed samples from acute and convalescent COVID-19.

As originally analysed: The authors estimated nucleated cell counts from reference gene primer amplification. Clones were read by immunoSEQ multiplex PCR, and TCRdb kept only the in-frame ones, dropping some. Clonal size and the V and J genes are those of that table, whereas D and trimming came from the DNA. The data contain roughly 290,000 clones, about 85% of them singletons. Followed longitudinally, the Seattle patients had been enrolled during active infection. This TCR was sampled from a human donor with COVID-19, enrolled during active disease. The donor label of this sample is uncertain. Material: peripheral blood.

CDR3 DNA sequence: TGTGCCAGTAGTAAGGGCGGGACGTACTCCTACGAGCAGTACTTC. Encoded protein: CASSKGGTYSYEQYF. The chain uses TRBV19 and TRBJ2-7; weak D call: TRBD2 (6 bases). The V end was cut by 4 bases, the J end by 0 bases, with 13 bases between. This CDR3 is built from 15 residues. Per germline, CDR1 LNHDA and CDR2 SQIVND (reference sequence).